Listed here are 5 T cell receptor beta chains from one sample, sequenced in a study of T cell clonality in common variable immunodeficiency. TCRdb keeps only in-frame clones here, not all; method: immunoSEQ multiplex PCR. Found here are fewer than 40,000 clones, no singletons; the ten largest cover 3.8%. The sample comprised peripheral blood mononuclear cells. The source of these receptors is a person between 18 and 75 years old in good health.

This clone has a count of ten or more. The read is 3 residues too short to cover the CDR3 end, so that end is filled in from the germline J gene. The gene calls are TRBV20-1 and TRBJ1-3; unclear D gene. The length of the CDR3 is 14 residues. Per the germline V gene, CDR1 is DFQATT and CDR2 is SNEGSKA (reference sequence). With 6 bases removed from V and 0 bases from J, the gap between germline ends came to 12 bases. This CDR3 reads CSAKPPSSGNTIYF. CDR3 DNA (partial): TGCAGTGCAAAGCCCCCGAGCTCTGGAAACACC.

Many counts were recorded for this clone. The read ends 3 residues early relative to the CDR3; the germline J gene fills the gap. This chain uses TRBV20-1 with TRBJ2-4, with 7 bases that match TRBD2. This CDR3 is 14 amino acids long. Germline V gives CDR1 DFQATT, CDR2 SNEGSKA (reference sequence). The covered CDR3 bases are TGCAGTGCTGCGTCCGGGACTACCCCAATGATT. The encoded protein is CSAASGTTPMI. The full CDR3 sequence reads CSAASGTTPMIQYF.

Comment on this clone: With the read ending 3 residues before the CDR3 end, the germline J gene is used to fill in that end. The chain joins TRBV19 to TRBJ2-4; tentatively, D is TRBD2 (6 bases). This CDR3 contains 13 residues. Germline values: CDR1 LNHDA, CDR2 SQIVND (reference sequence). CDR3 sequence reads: CASARGTQYGQYF. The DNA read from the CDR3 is TGTGCCAGTGCCCGCGGGACTCAGTATGGT.

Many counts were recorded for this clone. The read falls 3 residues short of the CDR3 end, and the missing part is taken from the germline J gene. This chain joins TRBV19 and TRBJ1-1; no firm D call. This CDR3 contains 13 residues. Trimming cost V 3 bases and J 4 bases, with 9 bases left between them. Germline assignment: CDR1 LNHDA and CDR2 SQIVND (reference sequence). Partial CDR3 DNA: TGTGCCAGTAGTATGCGAGGGTTCACTGAA. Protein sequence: CASSMRGFTE. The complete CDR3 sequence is CASSMRGFTEAFF.

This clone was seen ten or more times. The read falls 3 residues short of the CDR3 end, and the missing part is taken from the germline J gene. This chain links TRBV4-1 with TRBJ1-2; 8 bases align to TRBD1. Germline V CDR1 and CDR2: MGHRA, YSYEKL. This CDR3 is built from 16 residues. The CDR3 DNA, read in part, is TGCGCCAGCAGCCTAACCCCCGGACAGGGAGAGGGAGGC. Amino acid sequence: CASSLTPGQGEGG. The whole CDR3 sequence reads CASSLTPGQGEGGYTF.